A single sample is the source of the 20 T cell receptor beta chains below, sequenced in a study of T cell responses to AZD1222 COVID-19 vaccine. Using immunoSEQ multiplex PCR, the repertoire was profiled, and TCRdb retains in-frame clones only, with some absent. The repertoire consists of about 110,000 clones, with approximately 85% occurring once and the leading ten covering about 6.2%. The starting material was peripheral blood, obtained on day 0 of AZD1222 vaccination. The receptor set was obtained from an adult in good health.

This clone has just one count. The V and J genes are TRBV9 and TRBJ1-2; D remains ambiguous. The V end was cut by 0 bases, the J end by 0 bases, with 9 bases between. CDR1 SGDLS and CDR2 YYNGEE come from the germline V gene. The CDR3 extends over 15 amino acids. Written as DNA, the CDR3 is TGTGCCAGCAGCGTAGGGCAGCGCCCTAACTATGGCTACACCTTC. It specifies CASSVGQRPNYGYTF.

This clone has only a few counts. The chain uses TRBV4-1 and TRBJ2-1, with D maybe TRBD2 (6 bases). CDR1 and CDR2 from the germline V gene are MGHRA and YSYEKL. Trimming removed 3 bases at V and 10 bases at J, with 10 bases between. This CDR3 contains 12 residues. The CDR3 nucleotides are TGCGCCAGCAGCCAGGACTACCTCGAGCAGTTCTTC. It codes for CASSQDYLEQFF.

The rearrangement links TRBV19 to TRBJ1-1; D gene ambiguous. Deletions cut 7 bases from V and 4 bases from J, with 16 bases between. Germline V CDR1 and CDR2: LNHDA, SQIVND (reference sequence). This CDR3 is built from 14 residues. CDR3 in amino acids: CASISFWLGTEAFF. The CDR3 bases are TGTGCCAGTATAAGTTTTTGGTTGGGCACTGAAGCTTTCTTT.

The chain is built from TRBV7-2 and TRBJ1-2; 8 bases match TRBD1. The V and J ends lost 6 bases and 3 bases, in that order; junction bases with no gene match: 9. From germline, CDR1 is SGHTA and CDR2 FQGNSA. The CDR3 sequence is 15 residues long. As DNA, the CDR3 is TGTGCCAGCAGTTTTAGTACAGGGGGGGACTATGGCTACACCTTC. Translation gives CASSFSTGGDYGYTF.

The J gene is TRBJ1-5, the V gene TRBV6-2 or TRBV6-3; 8 nucleotides line up with TRBD1. In germline, CDR1 is MNHEY, CDR2 SVGEGT. The CDR3 consists of 15 residues. V lost 5 bases to trimming and J lost 5 bases; unmatched junction nucleotides: 8. The CDR3 region has the DNA TGTGCCAGCAGTAGCCCCAGACAGGGGTATCAGCCCCAGCATTTT. It translates to CASSSPRQGYQPQHF.

The chain is built from TRBV5-1 and TRBJ2-3; D gene uncertain. This CDR3 is 16 amino acids long. The germline CDR1 and CDR2 sequences are SGHRS and YFSETQ. Trimming left V 5 bases short and J 2 bases short, with 18 bases between. Written as DNA, the CDR3 is TGCGCCAGCAGTCAACGACCCAAGGGTGACACAGATACGCAGTATTTT. Protein product: CASSQRPKGDTDTQYF.

The V call is TRBV2, the J call TRBJ1-2; 12 bases line up with TRBD1. The CDR3 consists of 18 residues. CDR1 is SNHLY, CDR2 FYNNEI, per germline. Trimming removed 6 bases from V and 2 bases from J; junction bases left unmatched: 13. CDR3 sequence: CASSITGTGGVRNYGYTF. Here the CDR3 DNA reads TGTGCCAGCAGCATTACCGGGACAGGGGGCGTTCGAAACTATGGCTACACCTTC. The full variable domain, in which reference TRBV2 and TRBJ1-2 provide the parts outside the CDR3, is EPEVTQTPSHQVTQMGQEVILRCVPISNHLYFYWYRQILGQKVEFLVSFYNNEISEKSEIFDDQFSVERPDGSNFTLKIRSTKLEDSAMYFCASSITGTGGVRNYGYTFGSGTRLTVV.

The V gene is TRBV5-4, the J gene TRBJ2-2, with D perhaps matching TRBD2 (7 bases). V dropped 5 bases and J dropped 6 bases, with 11 bases sitting between them. The CDR3 loop spans 13 amino acids. CDR1 is SGHNT, CDR2 YYREEE, per germline (reference sequence). CDR3 nucleotides: TGTGCCAGCAGTCTAGGGGGGGCCGGGGAGCTGTTTTTT. It is translated as CASSLGGAGELFF.

This chain links TRBV6-5 with TRBJ2-5; 9 positions match TRBD1. The CDR3 totals 15 residues. V lost 0 bases to trimming and J lost 9 bases; unmatched junction nucleotides: 8. Germline loops: CDR1 MNHEY, CDR2 SVGAGI. The CDR3 loop reads CASSYSPGQGLSQYF. For the CDR3, the DNA is TGTGCCAGCAGTTACTCACCGGGACAGGGTCTGTCCCAGTACTTC.

This clone was found once. The J gene is TRBJ2-1, the V gene TRBV28; D call uncertain. With 5 bases removed from V and 8 bases from J, the gap between germline ends came to 13 bases. CDR1 MDHEN and CDR2 SYDVKM come from the germline V gene. The CDR3 has 13 residues. The CDR3 region has the DNA TGTGCCAGCAGTAGTACCCGCCTGGATGAGCAGTTCTTC. This translates into CASSSTRLDEQFF.

This chain links TRBV28 with TRBJ1-2; 9 bases are shared with TRBD1. The CDR3 is 15 residues long. V lost 6 bases to trimming and J lost 0 bases; unmatched junction nucleotides: 5. The germline V gene encodes CDR1 MDHEN and CDR2 SYDVKM. Here the CDR3 reads CASRPWTGANYGYTF. The DNA of the CDR3 is TGTGCCAGCAGGCCTTGGACAGGGGCTAACTATGGCTACACCTTC.

The V call is TRBV20-1, the J call TRBJ2-1, with 7 bases that match TRBD2. V lost 3 bases to trimming and J lost 6 bases; unmatched junction nucleotides: 14. The CDR3 is 16 residues long. Germline CDR1 and CDR2: DFQATT and SNEGSKA (reference sequence). The CDR3 DNA sequence: TGCAGTGCTAGTGCGTACTTTGCGGGGGACCCCAATGAGCAGTTCTTC. Amino acid sequence: CSASAYFAGDPNEQFF.

This clone was observed once. The chain joins TRBV30 to TRBJ2-1, with TRBD2 identical over 10 bases. The J segment lost 1 base and the V segment lost 3 bases, leaving 9 bases of the junction unmatched. This CDR3 is built from 17 residues. Germline loops: CDR1 GTSNPN, CDR2 SVGIG (reference sequence). The CDR3 loop reads CAWRGGLAGESYNEQFF. The CDR3 DNA is TGTGCCTGGAGAGGGGGGCTAGCGGGGGAGTCCTACAATGAGCAGTTCTTC.

This sequence joins TRBV3-1 (or the pseudogene TRBV3-2) and TRBJ2-7, with D perhaps matching TRBD2 (6 bases). Germline lookup yields CDR1 LGHDT and CDR2 YNNKEL (reference sequence). Trimming cost V 5 bases and J 3 bases, with 20 bases left between them. The CDR3 is 16 residues long. The CDR3 region is CASSVKRAGQGYEQYF. In DNA, the CDR3 is TGTGCCAGCAGCGTCAAAAGGGCGGGGCAGGGCTACGAGCAGTACTTC.

This clone turned up a few times. This chain connects TRBV25-1 to TRBJ2-1; a weak D match, TRBD2 (7 bases). From germline, CDR1 is MGHDK and CDR2 SYGVNS. The CDR3 totals 13 residues. V lost 7 bases, J lost 5 bases, and 12 bases lay in between. The CDR3 loop reads CASTAGANNEQFF. As DNA, the CDR3 is TGTGCCAGCACGGCGGGGGCCAACAATGAGCAGTTCTTC.

The chain links TRBV6-6 to TRBJ1-5; D unresolved. Trimming left V 7 bases short and J 7 bases short, with 20 bases between. Looked up from germline, CDR1 is MNHNY and CDR2 is SVGAGI (reference sequence). The CDR3 length is 15 residues. CDR3 loop: CASTLELIGNQPQHF. The CDR3 DNA reads TGTGCCAGCACCCTGGAACTGATTGGGAACCAGCCCCAGCATTTT.

The chain couples TRBV29-1 to TRBJ1-2; 11 nucleotides match TRBD1. The CDR3 runs to 17 residues. Germline CDR1 is SQVTM and CDR2 is ANQGSEA. J gave up 3 bases and V 2 bases, and 11 bases lay outside the gene matches. In DNA, the CDR3 is TGCAGCGTTGAACCCATCCGCGGGACAGGGGGTGACTATGGCTACACCTTC. The encoded protein is CSVEPIRGTGGDYGYTF.

This chain links TRBV5-5 with TRBJ2-1, with TRBD2 identical over 11 bases. V was pared by 6 bases and J by 7 bases, with 15 bases of the junction left unmatched. The V gene's germline CDR1 is SGHKS and CDR2 YYEKEE (reference sequence). The CDR3 contains 17 residues. In nucleotides, the CDR3 is TGTGCCAGCAACGCCCGGGCGGCTAGCGGGGGGCTTAATGAGCAGTTCTTC. It encodes CASNARAASGGLNEQFF.

The V gene is TRBV28, the J gene TRBJ2-1, with a possible D match to TRBD1 (5 bases). CDR1 and CDR2 (germline): MDHEN, SYDVKM. V was clipped by 1 base and J by 6 bases, with 10 bases between them. The CDR3 consists of 14 residues. The chain's CDR3 is CASSLFLGPNEQFF. DNA for the CDR3: TGTGCCAGCAGTTTATTCTTGGGGCCCAATGAGCAGTTCTTC.

This chain uses TRBV29-1 with TRBJ1-4; weak D call: TRBD1 (6 bases). Trimming removed 1 base from V and 7 bases from J, with 13 bases in between. CDR3 size: 14 residues. Germline V gives CDR1 SQVTM, CDR2 ANQGSEA. CDR3 loop: CSVEGGGPGEKLFF. In DNA, the CDR3 is TGCAGCGTTGAAGGGGGGGGGCCTGGTGAAAAACTGTTTTTT.